The rows below give T cell receptor beta chains drawn from one sample of a study of early T cells in non-severe SARS-CoV-2 infection. Each CDR3 protein gets one entry after TCRdb re-called the 5' RACE reads with MiXCR. In the table there are more than 60,000 distinct CDR3 sequences, roughly 13% of which are singletons. Specimen: whole blood. The receptors shown here come from an adult who was a healthcare worker with PCR-confirmed SARS-CoV-2 infection or an uninfected control (not recorded which). The CDR3 runs from the conserved cysteine through the conserved F or W. Each record gives: J gene, V gene, D gene, clone size, CDR3 length, CDR3 protein, CDR3 DNA. D genes are given only for firm matches. A clone size is listed for some rows: how often the clone was seen (once, few, many), or a class if it is expanded.

J gene: TRBJ2-3
V gene: TRBV7-6
D gene: NA
clone size: NA
CDR3 length: 17
CDR3 protein: CASSPQIGLQITDTQYF
CDR3 DNA: TGTGCCAGCAGCCCCCAAATTGGACTACAGATCACGGATACGCAGTATTTT

J gene: TRBJ1-2
V gene: TRBV6-5
D gene: NA
clone size: many
CDR3 length: 13
CDR3 protein: CASSYTWDYGYTF
CDR3 DNA: TGTGCCAGCAGTTACACCTGGGACTATGGCTACACCTTC

J gene: TRBJ1-1
V gene: TRBV29-1
D gene: NA
clone size: many
CDR3 length: 10
CDR3 protein: CSVGITEAFF
CDR3 DNA: TGCAGCGTGGGTATCACTGAAGCTTTCTTT

J gene: TRBJ2-7
V gene: TRBV19
D gene: NA
clone size: many
CDR3 length: 15
CDR3 protein: CASSGTGTGSYEQYF
CDR3 DNA: TGTGCCAGTAGTGGGACCGGGACCGGCTCCTACGAGCAGTACTTC

J gene: TRBJ2-5
V gene: TRBV6-1
D gene: NA
clone size: NA
CDR3 length: 14
CDR3 protein: CASTTPRGWETQYF
CDR3 DNA: TGTGCCAGCACCACACCCCGGGGATGGGAGACCCAGTACTTC

J gene: TRBJ1-2
V gene: TRBV5-4
D gene: NA
clone size: NA
CDR3 length: 16
CDR3 protein: CASSLGRHQPPYGYTF
CDR3 DNA: TGTGCCAGCAGCTTGGGGAGGCACCAGCCCCCTTATGGCTACACCTTC

J gene: TRBJ2-6
V gene: TRBV28
D gene: NA
clone size: few
CDR3 length: 12
CDR3 protein: CASRSGANVLTF
CDR3 DNA: TGTGCCAGCAGGTCCGGGGCCAACGTCCTGACTTTC

J gene: TRBJ1-1
V gene: TRBV18
D gene: TRBD1
clone size: many
CDR3 length: 14
CDR3 protein: CASSPQGANTEAFF
CDR3 DNA: TGTGCCAGCTCACCACAGGGGGCGAACACTGAAGCTTTCTTT

J gene: TRBJ2-2
V gene: TRBV20-1
D gene: TRBD2
clone size: many
CDR3 length: 15
CDR3 protein: CSARDGLEATGELFF
CDR3 DNA: TGCAGTGCTAGAGATGGACTAGAGGCAACCGGGGAGCTGTTTTTT

J gene: TRBJ2-7
V gene: TRBV7-3
D gene: TRBD2
clone size: NA
CDR3 length: 15
CDR3 protein: CASSPRTSGSDEQYF
CDR3 DNA: TGTGCCAGCAGCCCCCGGACTAGCGGGAGCGACGAGCAGTACTTC

J gene: TRBJ2-2
V gene: TRBV12-3/TRBV12-4
D gene: NA
clone size: NA
CDR3 length: 13
CDR3 protein: CASRRQNTGELFF
CDR3 DNA: TGTGCCAGCAGGCGACAGAACACCGGGGAGCTGTTTTTT

J gene: TRBJ1-1
V gene: TRBV29-1
D gene: NA
clone size: NA
CDR3 length: 14
CDR3 protein: CSAHLRGDGTEAFF
CDR3 DNA: TGCAGCGCCCATCTGCGTGGCGATGGCACTGAAGCTTTCTTT

J gene: TRBJ2-7
V gene: TRBV29-1
D gene: TRBD1
clone size: NA
CDR3 length: 15
CDR3 protein: CSVGGPGQGSYEQYF
CDR3 DNA: TGCAGCGTTGGAGGACCGGGACAGGGATCCTACGAGCAGTACTTC

J gene: TRBJ2-1
V gene: TRBV7-3
D gene: TRBD1
clone size: many
CDR3 length: 15
CDR3 protein: CASSLNGQGAYEQFF
CDR3 DNA: TGTGCCAGCAGCTTAAACGGACAGGGGGCATATGAGCAGTTCTTC

J gene: TRBJ2-5
V gene: TRBV5-1
D gene: NA
clone size: many
CDR3 length: 11
CDR3 protein: CASSLAETQYF
CDR3 DNA: TGTGCCAGCAGCCTCGCGGAGACCCAGTACTTC

J gene: TRBJ2-3
V gene: TRBV6-5
D gene: NA
clone size: few
CDR3 length: 12
CDR3 protein: CASSSDIDTQYF
CDR3 DNA: TGTGCCAGCAGTTCCGATATAGATACGCAGTATTTT

J gene: TRBJ2-3
V gene: TRBV9
D gene: TRBD2
clone size: NA
CDR3 length: 17
CDR3 protein: CASSTSGGARMSDTQYF
CDR3 DNA: TGTGCCAGCTCCACTAGCGGGGGGGCTCGGATGTCAGATACGCAGTATTTT